Presented here are 3 T cell receptor beta chains from one specimen sequenced in a study of blood T cell repertoires in COVID-19. Data came from immunoSEQ multiplex PCR; TCRdb stores just in-frame clones and leaves some out. The table records over 130,000 clones, approximately 84% of them present only once. Sequencing input: peripheral blood. The receptors come from a woman between 55 and 75 years old with acute or convalescent COVID-19.

The V and J genes are TRBV5-1 and TRBJ2-7, with TRBD1 identical over 9 bases. V was pared by 0 bases and J by 2 bases, with 3 bases of the junction left unmatched. The CDR3 is 15 residues long. Per germline, CDR1 SGHRS and CDR2 YFSETQ. The CDR3 DNA reads TGCGCCAGCAGCTTGGAGACAGGGGGACCCTACGAGCAGTACTTC. It encodes CASSLETGGPYEQYF.

The chain has TRBV19 and TRBJ1-4, with 8 bases identical to TRBD1. Germline V gives CDR1 LNHDA, CDR2 SQIVND (reference sequence). This CDR3 is 14 amino acids long. V was clipped by 3 bases and J by 5 bases; unmatched bases: 2. CDR3 in amino acids: CASSMGQANEKLFF. The CDR3 bases are TGTGCCAGTAGTATGGGACAGGCAAATGAAAAACTGTTTTTT.

The V gene is TRBV19, the J gene TRBJ2-7, with D perhaps matching TRBD2 (6 bases). Germline loops: CDR1 LNHDA, CDR2 SQIVND (reference sequence). Trimming pared 4 bases from V and 3 bases from J, leaving 7 bases between. The CDR3 spans 12 residues. The CDR3 reads CASSTGDYEQYF. CDR3 nucleotides: TGTGCCAGTAGTACGGGGGACTACGAGCAGTACTTC.